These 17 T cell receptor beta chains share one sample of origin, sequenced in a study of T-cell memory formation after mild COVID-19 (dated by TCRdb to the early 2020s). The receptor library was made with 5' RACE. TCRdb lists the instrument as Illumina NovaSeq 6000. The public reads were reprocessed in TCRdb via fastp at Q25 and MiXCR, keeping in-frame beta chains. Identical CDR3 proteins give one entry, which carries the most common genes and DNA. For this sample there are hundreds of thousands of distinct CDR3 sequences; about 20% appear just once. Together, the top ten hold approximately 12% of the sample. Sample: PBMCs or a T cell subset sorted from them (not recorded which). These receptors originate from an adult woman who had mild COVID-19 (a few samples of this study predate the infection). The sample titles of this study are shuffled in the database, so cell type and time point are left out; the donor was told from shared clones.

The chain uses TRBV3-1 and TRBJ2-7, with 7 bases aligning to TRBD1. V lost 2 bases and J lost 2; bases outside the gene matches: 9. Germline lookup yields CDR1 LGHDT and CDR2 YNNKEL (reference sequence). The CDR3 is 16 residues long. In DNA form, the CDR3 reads TGTGCCAGCAGCCAATCTTCCGGCAGGGGGACCTACGAGCAGTACTTC. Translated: CASSQSSGRGTYEQYF.

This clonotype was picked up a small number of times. As DNA, the CDR3 is TGTGCCAGCAGCTTAGAACGGTCACAGAGCCAAGAGACCCAGTACTTC. It specifies CASSLERSQSQETQYF. The genes are TRBV7-9 and TRBJ2-5; D is unresolved. CDR3 length equals 16 residues. From germline, CDR1 is SEHNR and CDR2 FQNEAQ (reference sequence). V gave up 1 base and J gave up 1 base, with 13 bases separating them.

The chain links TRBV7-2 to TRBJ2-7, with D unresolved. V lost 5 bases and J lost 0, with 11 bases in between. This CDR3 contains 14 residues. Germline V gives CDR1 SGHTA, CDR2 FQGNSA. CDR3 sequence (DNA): TGTGCCAGCAGCCGTACTATTAGCTCCTACGAGCAGTACTTC. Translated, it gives CASSRTISSYEQYF.

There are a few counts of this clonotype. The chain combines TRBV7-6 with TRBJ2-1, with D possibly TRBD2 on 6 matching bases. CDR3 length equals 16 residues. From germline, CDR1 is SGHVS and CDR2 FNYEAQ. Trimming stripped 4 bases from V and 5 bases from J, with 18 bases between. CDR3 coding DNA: TGTGCCAGCAGCTCATTAGCGGTCGGGGCAGACAATGAGCAGTTCTTC. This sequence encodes CASSSLAVGADNEQFF.

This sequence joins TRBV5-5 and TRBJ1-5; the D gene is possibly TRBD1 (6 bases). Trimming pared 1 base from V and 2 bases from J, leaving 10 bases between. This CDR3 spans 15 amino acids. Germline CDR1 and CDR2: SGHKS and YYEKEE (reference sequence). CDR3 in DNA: TGTGCCAGCAGCTTGTTGGCAGGGGGCAATCAGCCCCAGCATTTT. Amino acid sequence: CASSLLAGGNQPQHF.

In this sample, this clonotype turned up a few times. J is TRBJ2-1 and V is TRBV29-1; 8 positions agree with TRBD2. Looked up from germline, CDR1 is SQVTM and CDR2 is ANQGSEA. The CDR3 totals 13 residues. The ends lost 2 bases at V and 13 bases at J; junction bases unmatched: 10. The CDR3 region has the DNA TGCAGCGTTGAAACGGGAGGGCCTAAAGTTCAGTTCTTC. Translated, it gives CSVETGGPKVQFF.

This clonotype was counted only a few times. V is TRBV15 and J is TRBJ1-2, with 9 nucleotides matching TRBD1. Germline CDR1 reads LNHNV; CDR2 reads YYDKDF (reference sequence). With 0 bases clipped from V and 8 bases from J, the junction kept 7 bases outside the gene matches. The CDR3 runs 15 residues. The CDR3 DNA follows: TGTGCCACCAGCAGAGAGCGAGGGACAGGGAACGGCTACACCTTC. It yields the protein CATSRERGTGNGYTF.

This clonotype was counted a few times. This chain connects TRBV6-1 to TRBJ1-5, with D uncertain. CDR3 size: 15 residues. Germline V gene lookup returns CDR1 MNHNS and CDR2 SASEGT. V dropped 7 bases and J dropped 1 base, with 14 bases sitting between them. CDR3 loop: CASTAMLGSNQPQHF. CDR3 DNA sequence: TGTGCCAGCACCGCGATGTTAGGGAGCAATCAGCCCCAGCATTTT.

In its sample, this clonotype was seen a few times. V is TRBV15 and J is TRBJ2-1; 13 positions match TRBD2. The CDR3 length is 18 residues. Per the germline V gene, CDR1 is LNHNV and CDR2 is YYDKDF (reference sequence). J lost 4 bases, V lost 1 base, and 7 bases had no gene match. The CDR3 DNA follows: TGTGCCACCAGCAGAGGGACTAGCGGGGGCCTAGGATACAATGAGCAGTTCTTC. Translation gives CATSRGTSGGLGYNEQFF.

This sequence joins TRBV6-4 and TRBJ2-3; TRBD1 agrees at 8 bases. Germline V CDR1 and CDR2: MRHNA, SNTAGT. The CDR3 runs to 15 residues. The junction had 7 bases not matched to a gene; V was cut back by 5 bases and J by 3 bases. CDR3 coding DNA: TGTGCCAGCAGTAAACAGGGGGAAGGGACAGATACGCAGTATTTT. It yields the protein CASSKQGEGTDTQYF.

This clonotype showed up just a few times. CDR3 amino acids: CASSLGVALSSYNEQFF. For the CDR3, the DNA is TGTGCCAGCAGCTTAGGGGTAGCTTTGAGCTCCTACAATGAGCAGTTCTTC. The J gene is TRBJ2-1, the V gene TRBV7-2; no clear D gene. The CDR3 covers 17 residues. V was shortened by 1 base and J by 0 bases, with 13 bases between the two germline ends. Germline CDR1 and CDR2: SGHTA and FQGNSA.

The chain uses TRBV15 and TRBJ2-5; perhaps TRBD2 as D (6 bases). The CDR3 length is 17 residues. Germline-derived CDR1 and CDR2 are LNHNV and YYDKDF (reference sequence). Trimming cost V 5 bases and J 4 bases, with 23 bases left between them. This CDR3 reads CATSETGTVARGETQYF. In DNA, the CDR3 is TGTGCCACCAGCGAGACCGGGACTGTTGCTAGGGGAGAGACCCAGTACTTC.

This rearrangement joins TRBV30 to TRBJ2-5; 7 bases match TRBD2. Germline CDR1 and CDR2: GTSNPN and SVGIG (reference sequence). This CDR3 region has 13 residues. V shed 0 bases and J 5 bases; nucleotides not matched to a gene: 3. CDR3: CAWSVEGGETQYF. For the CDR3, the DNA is TGTGCCTGGAGTGTGGAGGGAGGGGAGACCCAGTACTTC.

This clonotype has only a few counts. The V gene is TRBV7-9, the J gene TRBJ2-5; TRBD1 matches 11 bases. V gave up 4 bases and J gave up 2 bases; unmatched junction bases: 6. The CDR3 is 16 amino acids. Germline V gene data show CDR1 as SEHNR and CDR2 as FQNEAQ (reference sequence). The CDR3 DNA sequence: TGTGCCAGCAGCTCCCCGGACAGGGGGCCTCAAGAGACCCAGTACTTC. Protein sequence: CASSSPDRGPQETQYF.

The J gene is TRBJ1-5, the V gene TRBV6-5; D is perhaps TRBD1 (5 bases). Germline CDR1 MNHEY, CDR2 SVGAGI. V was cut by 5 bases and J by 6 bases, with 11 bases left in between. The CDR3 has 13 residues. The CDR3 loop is CASSPRVAQPQHF. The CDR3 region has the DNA TGTGCCAGCAGTCCCAGGGTGGCTCAGCCCCAGCATTTT.

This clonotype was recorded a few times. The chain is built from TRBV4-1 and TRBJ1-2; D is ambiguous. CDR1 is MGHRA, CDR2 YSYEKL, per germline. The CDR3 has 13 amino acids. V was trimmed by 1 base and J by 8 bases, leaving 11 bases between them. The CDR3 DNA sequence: TGCGCCAGCAGCCAAGCCTCGGACTGGGGCTACACCTTC. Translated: CASSQASDWGYTF.

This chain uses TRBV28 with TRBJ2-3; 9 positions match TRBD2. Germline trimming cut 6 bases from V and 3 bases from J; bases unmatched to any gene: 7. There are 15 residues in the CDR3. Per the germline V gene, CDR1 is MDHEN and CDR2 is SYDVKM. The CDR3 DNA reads TGTGCCAGCAGCCGGATCAGCGGGAGGACAGATACGCAGTATTTT. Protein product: CASSRISGRTDTQYF.